Below are 5 T cell receptor beta chains sequenced from a single sample in a study of blood T cell repertoires in COVID-19. The repertoire was sequenced with immunoSEQ multiplex PCR; TCRdb's copy has only in-frame clones and lacks some. The sample holds 250,000 to 300,000 clones, about 85% seen once. What was sequenced was peripheral blood. These receptors all stem from a woman between 50 and 59 years old who had recovered from COVID-19.

The chain employs TRBV19 and TRBJ1-2, with D uncertain. The CDR3 covers 14 residues. Germline CDR1 and CDR2: LNHDA and SQIVND (reference sequence). Trimming removed 3 bases from V and 1 base from J, with 9 bases in between. DNA for the CDR3: TGTGCCAGTAGTATGCGCCCCCTTAACTATGGCTACACCTTC. Its translation is CASSMRPLNYGYTF. The entire variable domain, with the rest obtained from reference TRBV19 and TRBJ1-2, is as follows: DGGITQSPKYLFRKEGQNVTLSCEQNLNHDAMYWYRQDPGQGLRLIYYSQIVNDFQKGDIAEGYSVSREKKESFPLTVTSAQKNPTAFYLCASSMRPLNYGYTFGSGTRLTVV.

The chain is built from TRBV5-1 and TRBJ2-1; D call uncertain. From germline, CDR1 is SGHRS and CDR2 YFSETQ. The germline V and J ends were trimmed by 4 bases and 5 bases, with 4 bases remaining between them. This CDR3 is built from 11 residues. CDR3 sequence (DNA): TGCGCCAGCAGCCCGGACAATGAGCAGTTCTTC. Amino acids: CASSPDNEQFF.

This clone is a singleton in its sample. The chain has TRBV7-9 and TRBJ1-1, with D unresolved. This CDR3 spans 11 amino acids. Germline CDR1 and CDR2: SEHNR and FQNEAQ (reference sequence). Trimming took 6 bases from V and 8 from J, leaving 10 bases between them. The CDR3 nucleotides are TGTGCCAGCAGTCCCATGAGGGAAGCTTTCTTT. Its protein is CASSPMREAFF.

The V and J genes are TRBV19 and TRBJ1-2; tentatively, D is TRBD1 (6 bases). Trimming took 6 bases from V and 8 from J, leaving 19 bases between them. The CDR3 length is 14 residues. Per the germline V gene, CDR1 is LNHDA and CDR2 is SQIVND (reference sequence). CDR3 sequence: CASRGTKGTSGYTF. Here the CDR3 DNA reads TGTGCCAGTAGAGGGACAAAGGGAACCTCAGGCTACACCTTC.

The rearrangement joins TRBV14 to TRBJ2-2; no reliable D call. Germline V gene lookup returns CDR1 SGHDN and CDR2 FVKESK. The CDR3 runs to 14 residues. V lost 2 bases, J lost 5 bases, and 9 bases lay in between. The CDR3, as DNA: TGTGCCAGCAGCCAAAAGAGTCTAACCGGGGAGCTGTTTTTT. Translating it yields CASSQKSLTGELFF. The whole variable domain, filled in from reference TRBV14 and TRBJ2-2, reads EAGVTQFPSHSVIEKGQTVTLRCDPISGHDNLYWYRRVMGKEIKFLLHFVKESKQDESGMPNNRFLAERTGGTYSTLKVQPAELEDSGVYFCASSQKSLTGELFFGEGSRLTVL.